Listed here are 30 T cell receptor beta chains from one sample, sequenced in a study of T-cell memory formation after mild COVID-19. TCRdb reprocessed the 5' RACE reads via MiXCR and lists one record per CDR3 protein. In the table there are more than 110,000 distinct CDR3 sequences, 11% to 15% of which are singletons. The specimen was PBMCs or a T cell subset sorted from them (not recorded which). These receptors originate from an adult woman who had mild COVID-19 (a few samples of this study predate the infection). Cell type and time point are not known.

CDR3: CASSSGLAGVVGDTQYF. CDR3 DNA: TGTGCCAGCAGTTCGGGACTAGCGGGCGTCGTTGGAGATACGCAGTATTTT. The rearrangement uses TRBV5-4 and TRBJ2-3; 12 bases align to TRBD2. CDR3 length: 17 residues. V lost 5 bases to trimming and J lost 5 bases; unmatched junction nucleotides: 12. Germline CDR1 reads SGHNT; CDR2 reads YYREEE (reference sequence).

This chain connects TRBV7-9 to TRBJ1-4; D may be TRBD1 (5 bases). CDR1 is SEHNR, CDR2 FQNEAQ, per germline (reference sequence). Trimming removed 5 bases at V and 7 bases at J, with 17 bases between. This CDR3 region has 15 residues. CDR3 bases: TGTGCCAGCAGCCAAAAGATGACCGGGGGTGAAAAACTGTTTTTT. This gives the protein CASSQKMTGGEKLFF.

The gene calls are TRBV18 and TRBJ2-5, with D perhaps matching TRBD2 (6 bases). CDR3 size: 14 residues. The germline V gene encodes CDR1 KGHSH and CDR2 LQKENI. V lost 6 bases to trimming and J lost 5 bases, with 16 bases between them. The CDR3 sequence is CASSRQGGVETQYF. Here the CDR3 DNA reads TGTGCCAGCTCCCGCCAGGGAGGAGTTGAGACCCAGTACTTC.

The rearrangement uses TRBV12-3 or TRBV12-4 and TRBJ1-2; TRBD1 might be the D (6 bases). The CDR3 covers 13 residues. V lost 7 bases and J lost 7, with 16 bases in between. The CDR3 sequence: CASTRQAPSGYTF. CDR3 DNA sequence: TGTGCCAGCACTAGACAGGCCCCAAGTGGCTACACCTTC.

The CDR3 reads CASSSGPEAFF. CDR3 nucleotides: TGTGCCAGCAGTTCGGGCCCTGAAGCTTTCTTT. The chain has TRBV12-3 or TRBV12-4 and TRBJ1-1; D is ambiguous. The CDR3 has 11 residues. Trimming shortened V by 4 bases and J by 6 bases, and 6 bases separated the two germline ends.

The chain combines TRBV5-1 with TRBJ1-1; no clear D. The CDR3 is 14 residues long. Trimming left V 8 bases short and J 1 base short, with 15 bases between. Germline V CDR1 and CDR2: SGHRS, YFSETQ. The CDR3 sequence: CASMPLSRNTEAFF. The CDR3 region has the DNA TGCGCCAGTATGCCCCTGTCAAGGAACACTGAAGCTTTCTTT. The full variable domain, completed using reference TRBV5-1 and TRBJ1-1, is KAGVTQTPRYLIKTRGQQVTLSCSPISGHRSVSWYQQTPGQGLQFLFEYFSETQRNKGNFPGRFSGRQFSNSRSEMNVSTLELGDSALYLCASMPLSRNTEAFFGQGTRLTVV.

This rearrangement joins TRBV7-9 to TRBJ2-2; TRBD2 matches 8 bases. Per germline, CDR1 SEHNR and CDR2 FQNEAQ (reference sequence). V shed 4 bases and J 4 bases; nucleotides not matched to a gene: 8. CDR3 length: 16 residues. CDR3 DNA sequence: TGTGCCAGCAGCTCTTTAGCGGGAAGCGGCACCGGGGAGCTGTTTTTT. This codes for CASSSLAGSGTGELFF.

This chain joins TRBV4-1 and TRBJ1-2; the D gene is possibly TRBD1 (5 bases). The CDR3 totals 16 residues. The V gene lost 0 bases and the J gene lost 5 bases, with 16 bases spanning the gap. Germline V CDR1 and CDR2: MGHRA, YSYEKL. In DNA, the CDR3 is TGCGCCAGCAGCCAAGATTTCGACAGTACTGTTTATGGCTACACCTTC. It codes for CASSQDFDSTVYGYTF.

This clonotype was counted between two and nine times. The chain recombines TRBV24-1 with TRBJ2-1, with 7 nucleotides matching TRBD1. Per the germline V gene, CDR1 is KGHDR and CDR2 is SFDVKD. V gave up 0 bases and J gave up 6 bases; unmatched junction bases: 7. The CDR3 length is 16 residues. CDR3 sequence reads: CATSDLRTNRGNEQFF. The CDR3 nucleotides are TGTGCCACCAGTGATTTGCGAACCAACAGGGGCAATGAGCAGTTCTTC.

The sample holds a few counts of this clonotype. The V and J genes are TRBV6-6 and TRBJ2-7; the D gene could be TRBD1 or TRBD2 (5 bases each). Trimming pared 6 bases from V and 9 bases from J, leaving 15 bases between. This CDR3 region has 12 residues. CDR1 MNHNY and CDR2 SVGAGI come from the germline V gene (reference sequence). In DNA form, the CDR3 reads TGTGCCAGCAGCTCGGGGCCGATAGGGCAGTACTTC. Translated, it gives CASSSGPIGQYF.

This clonotype was counted between two and nine times. This rearrangement joins TRBV19 to TRBJ1-5; weak D call: TRBD1 (6 bases). This CDR3 has 17 amino acids. Between the trimmed V and J ends, which lost 3 bases and 1 base, there was a span of 16 bases. Per germline, CDR1 LNHDA and CDR2 SQIVND (reference sequence). CDR3 protein: CASSMWGAEGSNQPQHF. In DNA, the CDR3 is TGTGCCAGTAGTATGTGGGGGGCAGAGGGAAGCAATCAGCCCCAGCATTTT. Based on the CDR3 plus reference TRBV19 and TRBJ1-5, the full variable domain is DGGITQSPKYLFRKEGQNVTLSCEQNLNHDAMYWYRQDPGQGLRLIYYSQIVNDFQKGDIAEGYSVSREKKESFPLTVTSAQKNPTAFYLCASSMWGAEGSNQPQHFGDGTRLSIL.

A few counts support this clonotype. This sequence joins TRBV5-4 and TRBJ2-7, with D uncertain. This CDR3 spans 11 amino acids. The germline V gene has CDR1 SGHNT and CDR2 YYREEE (reference sequence). Trimming cost V 4 bases and J 6 bases, with 8 bases left between them. The CDR3 reads CASSTGREQYF. DNA for the CDR3: TGTGCCAGCAGCACCGGACGCGAGCAGTACTTC. Variable domain in full (rest from reference TRBV5-4 and TRBJ2-7): ETGVTQSPTHLIKTRGQQVTLRCSSQSGHNTVSWYQQALGQGPQFIFQYYREEENGRGNFPPRFSGLQFPNYSSELNVNALELDDSALYLCASSTGREQYFGPGTRLTVT.

The genes are TRBV30 and TRBJ1-1; 7 nucleotides match TRBD1. With V trimmed by 8 bases and J by 8 bases, 14 bases remained unmatched. The V gene's germline CDR1 is GTSNPN and CDR2 SVGIG (reference sequence). The CDR3 sequence is 13 residues long. The CDR3 DNA reads as TGTGCCCTCAGGGGGGAGGTGCTCGAAGAAGCTTTCTTT. It translates to CALRGEVLEEAFF.

The genes are TRBV11-2 and TRBJ2-1; D is perhaps TRBD1 (5 bases). With 4 bases removed from V and 3 bases from J, the gap between germline ends came to 10 bases. The CDR3 has 14 residues. In germline, CDR1 is SGHAT, CDR2 FQNNGV. In DNA, the CDR3 is TGTGCCAGCAGCTCAGGGCACTACTACAATGAGCAGTTCTTC. Protein sequence: CASSSGHYYNEQFF.

V and J are TRBV20-1 and TRBJ2-3; 10 bases match TRBD2. CDR1 is DFQATT, CDR2 SNEGSKA, per germline (reference sequence). This CDR3 has 16 residues. V lost 6 bases, J lost 0 bases, and 9 bases stayed unmatched. The chain's CDR3 is CSARTPTSGSTDTQYF. In DNA form, the CDR3 reads TGCAGTGCCCGAACCCCGACTAGCGGGAGCACAGATACGCAGTATTTT.

A few counts support this clonotype. The chain joins TRBV12-3 or TRBV12-4 to TRBJ2-7; D assignment may be TRBD1 or TRBD2 (5 bases each). V was shortened by 5 bases and J by 1 base, with 15 bases between the two germline ends. CDR3 length: 15 amino acids. The DNA for the CDR3 is TGTGCCAGCAGTCCCTCGGGACCCTATTCCTACGAGCAGTACTTC. This translates into CASSPSGPYSYEQYF.

This clonotype was picked up a small number of times. The CDR3, as DNA: TGCGCCAGCAGCCAGCTACTGGGACTAGCGGGACCCAGCTCCTACGAGCAGTACTTC. Protein: CASSQLLGLAGPSSYEQYF. The chain links TRBV4-1 to TRBJ2-7; 13 bases align to TRBD2. The CDR3 extends over 19 amino acids. The ends lost 3 bases at V and 0 bases at J; junction bases unmatched: 11. Germline lookup yields CDR1 MGHRA and CDR2 YSYEKL.

This clonotype was seen ten or more times. V usage is TRBV27 and J usage is TRBJ2-3, with 13 bases lining up with TRBD2. This CDR3 has 15 amino acids. V gave up 4 bases and J gave up 4 bases; unmatched junction bases: 2. The germline V gene encodes CDR1 MNHEY and CDR2 SMNVEV (reference sequence). Here the CDR3 DNA reads TGTGCCAGCAGTTACACTAGCGGGGGGGCAGATACGCAGTATTTT. It encodes CASSYTSGGADTQYF.

This clonotype was seen a handful of times. This chain links TRBV6-2 or TRBV6-3 with TRBJ1-5; D is possibly TRBD1 (5 bases). Germline values: CDR1 MNHEY, CDR2 SVGEGT. The CDR3 totals 13 residues. Trimming cost V 7 bases and J 2 bases, with 9 bases left between them. In nucleotides, the CDR3 is TGTGCCAGCAAAGGGGCTGGCAATCAGCCCCAGCATTTT. Residues: CASKGAGNQPQHF.

This clonotype was seen at least ten times. The V gene is TRBV5-6, the J gene TRBJ2-3, with a tentative D call TRBD2 (5 bases). This CDR3 is 15 amino acids long. Deletions cut 4 bases from V and 2 bases from J, with 14 bases between. Germline lookup yields CDR1 SGHDT and CDR2 YYEEEE. CDR3 in amino acids: CASSLIERFTDTQYF. The CDR3 bases are TGTGCCAGCAGCCTAATCGAGCGGTTCACAGATACGCAGTATTTT.

The chain uses TRBV6-2 or TRBV6-3 and TRBJ2-7, with D unresolved. Trimming pared 6 bases from V and 6 bases from J, leaving 12 bases between. Looked up from germline, CDR1 is MNHEY and CDR2 is SVGEGT. This CDR3 has 12 amino acids. In DNA, the CDR3 is TGTGCCAGCAGCCACGATGACATCGAGCAGTACTTC. Translation: CASSHDDIEQYF.

V and J are TRBV9 and TRBJ2-1, with 7 bases aligning to TRBD1. Germline assignment: CDR1 SGDLS and CDR2 YYNGEE. The CDR3 consists of 15 residues. Germline trimming cut 4 bases from V and 3 bases from J; bases unmatched to any gene: 7. Here the CDR3 reads CASSSPRTGYNEQFF. Written as DNA, the CDR3 is TGTGCCAGCAGCTCCCCCCGGACAGGCTACAATGAGCAGTTCTTC.

The chain combines TRBV12-3 or TRBV12-4 with TRBJ1-4; D is perhaps TRBD1 (6 bases). The V gene lost 4 bases and the J gene lost 0 bases, with 12 bases spanning the gap. The CDR3 loop spans 16 amino acids. The CDR3 loop reads CASSSRDTATNEKLFF. The CDR3 DNA is TGTGCCAGCAGTTCCAGGGACACAGCAACTAATGAAAAACTGTTTTTT.

This clonotype was found a few times. The chain recombines TRBV5-1 with TRBJ1-1; D uncertain. Looked up from germline, CDR1 is SGHRS and CDR2 is YFSETQ. V lost 0 bases and J 5 bases, leaving 11 bases between the germline ends. The CDR3 contains 14 residues. In nucleotides, the CDR3 is TGCGCCAGCAGCTTGGTTTGGGCGGAGACTGAAGCTTTCTTT. It encodes CASSLVWAETEAFF.

This clonotype has more than one count but fewer than ten. The chain recombines TRBV11-2 with TRBJ2-7; either TRBD1 or TRBD2 may supply D (6 bases each). This CDR3 is 14 amino acids long. V was pared by 6 bases and J by 4 bases, with 16 bases between. CDR1 is SGHAT and CDR2 is FQNNGV in the germline V gene. CDR3 amino acids: CASSFGKGGYEQYF. CDR3 nucleotide sequence: TGTGCCAGCAGTTTTGGAAAGGGGGGATACGAGCAGTACTTC.

This clonotype has a handful of counts. The genes are TRBV5-1 and TRBJ2-3, with TRBD2 identical over 8 bases. Germline CDR1 is SGHRS and CDR2 is YFSETQ. V shed 4 bases and J 1 base; nucleotides not matched to a gene: 5. This CDR3 is 15 amino acids long. CDR3 protein: CASSPRGVGTDTQYF. Written as DNA, the CDR3 is TGCGCCAGCAGCCCGCGGGGGGTCGGCACAGATACGCAGTATTTT.

The DNA of the CDR3 is TGTGCCAGCAGCGTAGCAGACAGCTCCTACGAGCAGTACTTC. Protein: CASSVADSSYEQYF. The chain employs TRBV9 and TRBJ2-7, with a possible D match to TRBD1 (5 bases). Trimming took 0 bases from V and 0 from J, leaving 7 bases between them. The CDR3 contains 14 residues. Germline V gene sequence: CDR1 SGDLS, CDR2 YYNGEE.

This chain uses TRBV27 with TRBJ2-5, with D possibly being TRBD1 or TRBD2 (5 bases each). Germline-derived CDR1 and CDR2 are MNHEY and SMNVEV (reference sequence). V dropped 0 bases and J dropped 5 bases, with 10 bases sitting between them. CDR3 length: 14 residues. The CDR3 DNA follows: TGTGCCAGCAGTTTATCTGGGACCGGGGAGACCCAGTACTTC. It is translated as CASSLSGTGETQYF.

The chain couples TRBV4-3 to TRBJ2-7, with 11 bases lining up with TRBD2. Trimming at V came to 4 bases and at J to 2 bases, leaving 4 bases not matched to a gene. The CDR3 loop spans 15 amino acids. Looked up from germline, CDR1 is LGHNA and CDR2 is YSLEER. In DNA form, the CDR3 reads TGCGCCAGCAGCCGAGGGACTAGCGGACCCTACGAGCAGTACTTC. It translates to CASSRGTSGPYEQYF.

This clonotype was seen a few times. CDR3 amino acids: CASSLVQGNIQYF. CDR3 nucleotides: TGTGCCAGCAGCTTAGTACAGGGAAACATTCAGTACTTC. The chain is built from TRBV7-9 and TRBJ2-4, with D possibly TRBD1 on 6 matching bases. V gave up 1 base and J gave up 6 bases, with 7 bases separating them. Germline CDR1 reads SEHNR; CDR2 reads FQNEAQ (reference sequence). CDR3 size: 13 residues.